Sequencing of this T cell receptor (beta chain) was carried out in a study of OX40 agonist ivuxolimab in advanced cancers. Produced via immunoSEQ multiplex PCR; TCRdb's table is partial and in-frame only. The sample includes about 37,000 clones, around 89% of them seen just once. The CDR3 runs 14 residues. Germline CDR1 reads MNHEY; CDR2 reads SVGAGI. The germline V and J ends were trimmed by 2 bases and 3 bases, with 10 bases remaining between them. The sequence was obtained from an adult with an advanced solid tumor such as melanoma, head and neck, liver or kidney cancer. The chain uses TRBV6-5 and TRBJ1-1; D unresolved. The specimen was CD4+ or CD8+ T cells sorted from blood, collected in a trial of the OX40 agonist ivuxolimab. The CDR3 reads CASSYRSSDTEAFF. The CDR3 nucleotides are TGTGCCAGCAGTTACAGGAGTAGCGACACTGAAGCTTTCTTT.